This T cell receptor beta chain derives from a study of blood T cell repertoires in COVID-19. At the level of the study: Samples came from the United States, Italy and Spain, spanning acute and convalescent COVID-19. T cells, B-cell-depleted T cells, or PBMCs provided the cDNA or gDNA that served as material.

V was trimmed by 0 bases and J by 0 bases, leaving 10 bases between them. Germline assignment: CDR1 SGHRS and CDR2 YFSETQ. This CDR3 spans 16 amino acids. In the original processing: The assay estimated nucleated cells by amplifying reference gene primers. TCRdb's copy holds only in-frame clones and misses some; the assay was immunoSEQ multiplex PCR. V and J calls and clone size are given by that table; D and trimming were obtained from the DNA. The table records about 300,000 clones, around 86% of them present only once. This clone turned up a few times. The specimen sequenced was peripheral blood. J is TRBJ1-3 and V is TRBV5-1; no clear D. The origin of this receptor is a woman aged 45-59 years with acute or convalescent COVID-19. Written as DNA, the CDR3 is TGCGCCAGCAGCTTGGGTGGCCACAACTCTGGAAACACCATATATTTT. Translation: CASSLGGHNSGNTIYF.